A single sample is the source of the 24 T cell receptor beta chains below, sequenced in a study of neoadjuvant anti-PD-1 for oral cavity cancer. Sequencing used immunoSEQ multiplex PCR; TCRdb keeps in-frame clones, though not all of them. Here the sample spans 15,000 to 20,000 clones, roughly 70% being singletons. Material: PBMCs, obtained before nivolumab (anti-PD-1) treatment. The receptors were gathered from a person aged 40-85 years with oral cavity squamous cell carcinoma.

V usage is TRBV7-8 and J usage is TRBJ1-5; D gene uncertain. This CDR3 has 14 residues. Trimming stripped 1 base from V and 3 bases from J, with 7 bases between. Germline V CDR1 and CDR2: SGHVS, FQNEAQ. The CDR3 nucleotides are TGTGCCAGCAGCTTAGTAGGGATCAATCAGCCCCAGCATTTT. Translating gives CASSLVGINQPQHF.

This chain uses TRBV10-3 with TRBJ2-3, with 7 bases that match TRBD2. Germline assignment: CDR1 ENHRY and CDR2 SYGVKD. J gave up 0 bases and V 7 bases, and 4 bases lay outside the gene matches. The CDR3 has 14 residues. The DNA for the CDR3 is TGTGCCATCACTAGCGGTCCCAGCACAGATACGCAGTATTTT. It codes for CAITSGPSTDTQYF.

This clone showed up just a few times. The chain carries TRBV5-1 and TRBJ1-4, with 7 positions matching TRBD1. Germline V gene sequence: CDR1 SGHRS, CDR2 YFSETQ. V lost 2 bases and J lost 4; bases outside the gene matches: 2. The CDR3 contains 14 residues. CDR3 residues: CASSFWDSNEKLFF. The CDR3 DNA is TGCGCCAGCAGCTTTTGGGACAGTAATGAAAAACTGTTTTTT.

This CDR3 is CASSLLEADTQYF. The CDR3 DNA follows: TGTGCCAGCAGCTTGTTGGAGGCAGATACGCAGTATTTT. The rearrangement joins TRBV5-6 to TRBJ2-3, with D perhaps matching TRBD2 (5 bases). There are 13 residues in the CDR3. CDR1 is SGHDT and CDR2 is YYEEEE in the germline V gene. Trimming left V 1 base short and J 4 bases short, with 7 bases between. Drawing the rest from reference TRBV5-6 and TRBJ2-3, the complete variable domain is DAGVTQSPTHLIKTRGQQVTLRCSPKSGHDTVSWYQQALGQGPQFIFQYYEEEERQRGNFPDRFSGHQFPNYSSELNVNALLLGDSALYLCASSLLEADTQYFGPGTRLTVL.

The genes are TRBV6-5 and TRBJ2-5; 9 positions agree with TRBD2. The CDR3 is 14 residues long. The ends lost 4 bases at V and 2 bases at J; junction bases unmatched: 2. The germline CDR1 and CDR2 sequences are MNHEY and SVGAGI. CDR3 coding DNA: TGTGCCAGCAGTTCAACTAGCGGGCAAGAGACCCAGTACTTC. Translating gives CASSSTSGQETQYF.

The V gene is TRBV5-1, the J gene TRBJ1-1; unclear D gene. Per germline, CDR1 SGHRS and CDR2 YFSETQ. CDR3 length equals 15 residues. The V and J ends lost 0 bases and 1 base respectively, with 10 bases between them. The CDR3 DNA is TGCGCCAGCAGCTTGGAGCAGGTTGGGAACACTGAAGCTTTCTTT. Its protein is CASSLEQVGNTEAFF.

The sample holds a few counts of this clone. The J gene is TRBJ1-1, the V gene TRBV6-6, with 8 bases identical to TRBD1. V was pared by 5 bases and J by 4 bases, with 9 bases of the junction left unmatched. Germline lookup yields CDR1 MNHNY and CDR2 SVGAGI (reference sequence). The CDR3 has 15 residues. The CDR3 DNA sequence: TGTGCCAGCAGTCCGTCAGGGGGCGTGGGCACTGAAGCTTTCTTT. Translation gives CASSPSGGVGTEAFF.

The genes are TRBV25-1 and TRBJ2-1; tentatively, D is TRBD1 (5 bases). V dropped 8 bases and J dropped 8 bases, with 7 bases sitting between them. Germline values: CDR1 MGHDK, CDR2 SYGVNS. The CDR3 runs to 10 residues. CDR3 sequence reads: CASGADEQFF. As DNA, the CDR3 is TGTGCCAGCGGGGCCGATGAGCAGTTCTTC.

This chain uses TRBV10-1 with TRBJ2-7; 12 nucleotides agree with TRBD2. Germline CDR1 reads WNHNN; CDR2 reads SYGVQD (reference sequence). Trimming cost V 4 bases and J 4 bases; bases outside gene matches: 5. The CDR3 contains 15 residues. The chain's CDR3 is CASSGWTSGNYEQYF. As DNA, the CDR3 is TGCGCCAGCAGTGGTTGGACTAGCGGGAATTACGAGCAGTACTTC.

This clone turned up a few times. The gene calls are TRBV2 and TRBJ2-3, with 7 bases matching TRBD2. This CDR3 has 14 residues. Germline CDR1 reads SNHLY; CDR2 reads FYNNEI. V lost 6 bases, J lost 2 bases, and 5 bases stayed unmatched. This CDR3 reads CASSQRDLTDTQYF. The CDR3 DNA is TGTGCCAGCAGCCAGCGGGATCTCACAGATACGCAGTATTTT.

This chain connects TRBV4-2 to TRBJ2-2; D remains unclear. This CDR3 spans 17 amino acids. V lost 0 bases to trimming and J lost 8 bases, with 19 bases between them. Germline-derived CDR1 and CDR2 are LGHNA and YNFKEQ. The CDR3 nucleotides are TGTGCCAGCAGCCAAGATCGGGTCCTCCGCTACTCGGGGGAGCTGTTTTTT. It translates to CASSQDRVLRYSGELFF.

The V call is TRBV6-1, the J call TRBJ2-1; the D is unclear. From germline, CDR1 is MNHNS and CDR2 SASEGT. The CDR3 extends over 12 amino acids. The germline V and J ends were trimmed by 6 bases and 6 bases, with 9 bases remaining between them. CDR3 sequence: CASSYWGNEQFF. CDR3 nucleotides: TGTGCCAGCAGCTACTGGGGCAATGAGCAGTTCTTC.

V and J are TRBV30 and TRBJ2-7; 7 nucleotides line up with TRBD2. V lost 4 bases, J lost 7 bases, and 13 bases stayed unmatched. Germline V gene data show CDR1 as GTSNPN and CDR2 as SVGIG (reference sequence). CDR3 length equals 14 residues. CDR3 DNA sequence: TGTGCCTGGACCATCTCCGGGACTAAGGGGGAGCAGTACTTC. Its translation is CAWTISGTKGEQYF.

This chain links TRBV28 with TRBJ1-2, with D possibly TRBD1 on 5 matching bases. Germline V gives CDR1 MDHEN, CDR2 SYDVKM. The CDR3 is 12 residues long. Between the trimmed V and J ends, which lost 2 bases and 8 bases, there was a span of 9 bases. This CDR3 is CASSLGGSGYTF. The CDR3 DNA follows: TGTGCCAGCAGTTTAGGGGGTTCAGGCTACACCTTC.

V gene TRBV2 combines with J gene TRBJ1-1, with D unclear. In germline, CDR1 is SNHLY, CDR2 FYNNEI. V lost 3 bases, J lost 0 bases, and 5 bases lay in between. This CDR3 has 13 amino acids. Here the CDR3 reads CASSDLMNTEAFF. The CDR3 DNA sequence: TGTGCCAGCAGTGACCTTATGAACACTGAAGCTTTCTTT.

This chain links TRBV5-1 with TRBJ2-1; D uncertain. The CDR3 consists of 16 residues. Germline V lookup: CDR1 SGHRS, CDR2 YFSETQ. Trimming pared 2 bases from V and 8 bases from J, leaving 20 bases between. The CDR3 sequence is CASSFRGRSDSDEQFF. The CDR3 DNA reads as TGCGCCAGCAGCTTCCGTGGTAGGAGCGACTCGGATGAGCAGTTCTTC. The whole variable domain, filled in from reference TRBV5-1 and TRBJ2-1, reads KAGVTQTPRYLIKTRGQQVTLSCSPISGHRSVSWYQQTPGQGLQFLFEYFSETQRNKGNFPGRFSGRQFSNSRSEMNVSTLELGDSALYLCASSFRGRSDSDEQFFGPGTRLTVL.

The gene calls are TRBV7-2 and TRBJ1-3, with TRBD1 as a possible D gene (6 bases). V lost 1 base and J 0 bases, leaving 10 bases between the germline ends. CDR3 size: 16 residues. CDR1 is SGHTA and CDR2 is FQGNSA in the germline V gene. The chain's CDR3 is CASSLGQADSGNTIYF. Here the CDR3 DNA reads TGTGCCAGCAGCTTAGGACAGGCCGACTCTGGAAACACCATATATTTT.

The rearrangement joins TRBV6-5 to TRBJ2-1; 8 bases fit TRBD2. CDR3 length: 14 residues. V gave up 7 bases and J gave up 7 bases; unmatched junction bases: 9. The V gene's germline CDR1 is MNHEY and CDR2 SVGAGI. CDR3 bases: TGTGCCAGCACCTCCGGGGGGGGATGGAATGAGCAGTTCTTC. It codes for CASTSGGGWNEQFF.

The chain employs TRBV27 and TRBJ2-1; D call uncertain. Per the germline V gene, CDR1 is MNHEY and CDR2 is SMNVEV (reference sequence). The CDR3 length is 13 residues. Trimming took off 6 bases at V and 9 bases at J, with 15 bases between the two ends. The CDR3 sequence: CASRPPAALEQFF. For the CDR3, the DNA is TGTGCCAGCAGACCCCCGGCAGCCCTTGAGCAGTTCTTC.

This clone was counted between two and nine times. The chain has TRBV29-1 and TRBJ2-3, with D perhaps matching TRBD1 (7 bases). V was pared by 4 bases and J by 0 bases, with 14 bases between. This CDR3 is built from 15 residues. CDR1 and CDR2 from the germline V gene are SQVTM and ANQGSEA. DNA of the CDR3: TGCAGCGTTGGACAGGGACTTTCTAGCACAGATACGCAGTATTTT. Its protein product is CSVGQGLSSTDTQYF.

This clone was seen only a few times. The rearrangement links TRBV19 to TRBJ2-3; no firm D call. The CDR3 sequence is 13 residues long. Per the germline V gene, CDR1 is LNHDA and CDR2 is SQIVND (reference sequence). Trimming left V 4 bases short and J 7 bases short, with 12 bases between. CDR3 coding DNA: TGTGCCAGTAGTACCACCGCTCGAAATACGCAGTATTTT. Its protein is CASSTTARNTQYF.

V and J are TRBV6-4 and TRBJ1-4; TRBD1 matches 7 bases. The V gene's germline CDR1 is MRHNA and CDR2 SNTAGT. Unmatched junction bases numbered 11, after V lost 7 bases and J lost 0 bases. The CDR3 runs 17 residues. The CDR3 DNA is TGTGCCAGCAATTCGACAGGGAAATCTCCAACTAATGAAAAACTGTTTTTT. Amino acids: CASNSTGKSPTNEKLFF.

This chain links TRBV6-6 with TRBJ1-3; D gene ambiguous. V dropped 6 bases and J dropped 0 bases, with 9 bases sitting between them. This CDR3 spans 14 amino acids. The V gene's germline CDR1 is MNHNY and CDR2 SVGAGI (reference sequence). This CDR3 reads CASRADNSGNTIYF. The CDR3 bases are TGTGCCAGCAGGGCTGACAACTCTGGAAACACCATATATTTT.

The chain uses TRBV6-1 and TRBJ2-5; no clear D. The CDR3 runs to 14 residues. Germline CDR1 and CDR2: MNHNS and SASEGT. The V gene lost 5 bases and the J gene lost 4 bases, with 14 bases spanning the gap. CDR3 sequence (DNA): TGTGCCAGCAGTCTGGACCCTGTTGGAGAGACCCAGTACTTC. Translating gives CASSLDPVGETQYF.